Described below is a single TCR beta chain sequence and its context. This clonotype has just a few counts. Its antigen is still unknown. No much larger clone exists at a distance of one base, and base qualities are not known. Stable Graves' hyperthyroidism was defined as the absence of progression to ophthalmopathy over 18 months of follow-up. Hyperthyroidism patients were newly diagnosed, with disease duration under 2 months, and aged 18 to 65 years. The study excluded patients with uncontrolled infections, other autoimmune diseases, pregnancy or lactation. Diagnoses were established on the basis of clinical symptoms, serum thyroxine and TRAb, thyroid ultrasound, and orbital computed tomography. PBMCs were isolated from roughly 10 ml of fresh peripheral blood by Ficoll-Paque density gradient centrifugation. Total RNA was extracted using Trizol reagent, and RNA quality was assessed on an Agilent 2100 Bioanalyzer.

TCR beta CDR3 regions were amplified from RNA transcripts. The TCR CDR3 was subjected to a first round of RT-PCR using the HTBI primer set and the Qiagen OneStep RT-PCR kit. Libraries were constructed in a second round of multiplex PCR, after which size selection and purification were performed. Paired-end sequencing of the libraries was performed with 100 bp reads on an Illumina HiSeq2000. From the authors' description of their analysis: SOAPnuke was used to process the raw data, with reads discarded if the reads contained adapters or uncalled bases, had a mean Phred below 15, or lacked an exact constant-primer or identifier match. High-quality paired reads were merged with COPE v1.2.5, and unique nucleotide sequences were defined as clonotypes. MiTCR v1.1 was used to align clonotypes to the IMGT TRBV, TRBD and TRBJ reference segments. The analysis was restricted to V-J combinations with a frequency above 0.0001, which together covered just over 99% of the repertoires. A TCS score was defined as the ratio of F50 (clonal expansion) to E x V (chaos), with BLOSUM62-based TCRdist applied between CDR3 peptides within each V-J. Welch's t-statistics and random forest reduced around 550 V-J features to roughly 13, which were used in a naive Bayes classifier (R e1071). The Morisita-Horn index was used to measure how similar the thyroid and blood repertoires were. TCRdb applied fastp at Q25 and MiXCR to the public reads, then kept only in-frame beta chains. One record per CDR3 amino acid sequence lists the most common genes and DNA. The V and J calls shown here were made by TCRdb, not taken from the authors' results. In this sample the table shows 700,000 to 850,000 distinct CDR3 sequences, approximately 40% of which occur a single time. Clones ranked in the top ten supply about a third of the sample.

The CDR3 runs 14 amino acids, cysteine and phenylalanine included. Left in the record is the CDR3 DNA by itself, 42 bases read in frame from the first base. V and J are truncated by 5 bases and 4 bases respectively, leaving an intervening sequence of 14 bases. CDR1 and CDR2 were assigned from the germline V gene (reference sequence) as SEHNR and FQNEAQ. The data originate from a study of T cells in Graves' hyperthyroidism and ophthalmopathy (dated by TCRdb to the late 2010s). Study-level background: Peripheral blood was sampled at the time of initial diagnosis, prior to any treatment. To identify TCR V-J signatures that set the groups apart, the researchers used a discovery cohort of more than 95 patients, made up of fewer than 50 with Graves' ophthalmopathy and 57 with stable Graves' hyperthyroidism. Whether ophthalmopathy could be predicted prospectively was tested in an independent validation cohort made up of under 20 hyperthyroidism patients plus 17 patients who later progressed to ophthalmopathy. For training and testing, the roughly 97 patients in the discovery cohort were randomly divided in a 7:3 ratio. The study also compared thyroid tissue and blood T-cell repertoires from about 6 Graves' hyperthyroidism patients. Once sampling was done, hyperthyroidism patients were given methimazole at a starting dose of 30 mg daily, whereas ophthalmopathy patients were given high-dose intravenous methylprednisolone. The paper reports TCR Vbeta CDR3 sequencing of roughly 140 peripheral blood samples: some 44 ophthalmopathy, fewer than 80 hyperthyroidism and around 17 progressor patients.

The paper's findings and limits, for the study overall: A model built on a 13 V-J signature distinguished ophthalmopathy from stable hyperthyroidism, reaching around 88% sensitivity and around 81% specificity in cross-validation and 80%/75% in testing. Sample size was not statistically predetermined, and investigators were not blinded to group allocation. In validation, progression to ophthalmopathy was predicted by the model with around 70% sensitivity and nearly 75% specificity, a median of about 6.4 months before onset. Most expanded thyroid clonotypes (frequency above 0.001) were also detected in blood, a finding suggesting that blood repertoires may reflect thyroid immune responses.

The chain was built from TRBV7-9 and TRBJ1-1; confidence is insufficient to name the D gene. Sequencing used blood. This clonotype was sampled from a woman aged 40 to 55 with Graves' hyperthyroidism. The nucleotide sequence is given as TGTGCCAGCAGCCAAGAAAATCCGACCACTGAAGCTTTCTTT. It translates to CASSQENPTTEAFF.